This T cell receptor (beta chain) was recovered during a study of CD8 T cells in Susac syndrome (dated by TCRdb to the late 2010s). In terms of the full investigation: The study used repertoire sequencing to test whether antigen drove CD8+ T cell activation and differentiation in Susac syndrome. The clonality of the CD8+ T cell repertoire was compared across more than 9 healthy donors, 14 Susac syndrome patients and about 16 multiple sclerosis patients. Broader findings and caveats from the paper: The study acknowledged that relatively few individuals were included in the TCR sequencing and HLA analysis.

With respect to this clonotype: Its antigen is still unknown. Base qualities are not at hand, and no much larger clone is one base apart.

RNA was extracted using the RNeasy kit, and roughly 0.5 to 1 ug of the RNA was reverse transcribed with random hexamers. The immunoSEQ multiplex PCR assay, which covers 54 Vbeta and 13 Jbeta segments, was used to amplify TCR beta CDR3 regions. PCR amplification bias was corrected using a synthetic template baseline for primer optimization and computational correction. On the study's bioinformatics: Only productive sequences were kept, with reads annotated to V, D and J genes according to IMGT and analyzed in immunoSEQ Analyzer. Clonality was computed as one minus Shannon entropy normalized by log2 of the number of productive unique sequences. For each patient and control, public and private clones were evaluated within the 100 most prevalent clones. Susac-specific clones were defined as absent from healthy and MS cohorts, over a thousand published viral clones and other ImmuneACCESS disease sequences. TCRdb itself trimmed the public reads at Q25 with fastp, ran MiXCR and retained productive beta chains. Rows matching on CDR3 protein sequence are summarized as one entry with the most common DNA and genes. The V and J calls here are based on TCRdb, not the publication. Present in this sample are around 280,000 distinct CDR3 sequences, approximately 84% of which were seen just once. The ten largest clones take up about 0.11% of the sample.

Peripheral blood CD8+ and CD4+ T cells from healthy donors, Susac syndrome patients and multiple sclerosis patients were profiled by high-throughput TCR beta sequencing. The multiple sclerosis controls were treatment-naive patients whose relapsing-remitting disease, either stable or active, fulfilled the revised McDonald criteria. Bulk CD8+ and CD4+ T cells were purified by magnetic negative isolation, whereas CD8+ TEMRA cells were enriched by FACS. Blood was collected in EDTA tubes and processed within 24 hours, with PBMCs isolated through density gradient centrifugation. PBMCs intended for TCR sequencing were cryopreserved in liquid nitrogen and thawed later in a water bath at 37 degrees C. A purity of at least 90% was achieved for sorted or isolated CD4+, CD8+ and CD8+ TEMRA cells. The germline V gene (reference sequence) provides CDR1 SEHNR and CDR2 FQNEAQ. The V and J ends are trimmed by 0 bases and 6 bases, leaving 6 bases between them. The CDR3 runs 12 residues from the cysteine to the phenylalanine. The kept DNA is CDR3 alone, 36 bases in frame from the first base.

The clonotype originates from a human donor with multiple sclerosis. The V and J segments used are TRBV7-9 and TRBJ2-7; tentative D gene TRBD1, with 5 bases matching. The material sequenced was CD8+ T cells from PBMCs. The CDR3 amino acid sequence is: CASSLAQGEQYF. The bases are TGTGCCAGCAGCTTAGCGCAGGGCGAGCAGTACTTC. Reference TRBV7-9 and TRBJ2-7 genes cover what lies past the CDR3, so the full variable domain is DTGVSQNPRHKITKRGQNVTFRCDPISEHNRLYWYRQTLGQGPEFLTYFQNEAQLEKSRLLSDRFSAERPKGSFSTLEIQRTEQGDSAMYLCASSLAQGEQYFGPGTRLTVT.